The 26 T cell receptor beta chains listed next were all sequenced from one sample in a study of identical twins. Using its own MiXCR run on the 5' RACE reads, TCRdb lists one record per CDR3 protein. The table shows approximately 680,000 distinct CDR3 sequences, with under 8.5% occurring only once. These sequences were also reported in another study, on yellow fever vaccine responses in identical twins.

The sequenced sample was PBMCs. These receptors originate from a woman between 18 and 29 years old in good health.

This clonotype was observed at least ten times. The chain has TRBV28 and TRBJ2-7, with a possible D match to TRBD2 (6 bases). Trimming stripped 5 bases from V and 2 bases from J, with 16 bases between. This CDR3 spans 15 amino acids. CDR1 and CDR2 from the germline V gene are MDHEN and SYDVKM. Here the CDR3 DNA reads TGTGCCAGCAGTCCCTGGGACTGGACACCCTACGAGCAGTACTTC. This gives the protein CASSPWDWTPYEQYF.

In its sample, this clonotype was seen a few times. V usage is TRBV7-6 and J usage is TRBJ1-6; 11 positions agree with TRBD1. Losses at the gene ends were 1 base for V and 10 bases for J; bases not matched to a gene: 9. The CDR3 runs to 17 residues. Germline lookup yields CDR1 SGHVS and CDR2 FNYEAQ. The CDR3 coding sequence is TGTGCCAGCAGCTTAGGTTCGCGGACAGGGGGCTACTCACCCCTCCACTTT. This sequence encodes CASSLGSRTGGYSPLHF.

This clonotype has a count of ten or more. V gene TRBV9 combines with J gene TRBJ2-1; possibly TRBD2 for D (6 bases). CDR1 is SGDLS, CDR2 YYNGEE, per germline. This CDR3 has 15 residues. V was clipped by 3 bases and J by 5 bases, with 15 bases between them. The CDR3 is CASSERATSNNEQFF. The DNA for the CDR3 is TGTGCCAGCAGCGAGCGTGCGACTAGTAACAATGAGCAGTTCTTC.

This clonotype was seen many times. This chain links TRBV4-1 with TRBJ1-5, with TRBD1 identical over 7 bases. Germline CDR1 is MGHRA and CDR2 is YSYEKL. CDR3 size: 15 residues. J lost 3 bases, V lost 0 bases, and 2 bases had no gene match. The CDR3 sequence is CASSQDGTVNQPQHF. The CDR3 DNA sequence: TGCGCCAGCAGCCAAGATGGGACAGTCAATCAGCCCCAGCATTTT.

At least ten counts were recorded for this clonotype. This chain joins TRBV12-3 or TRBV12-4 and TRBJ2-3; 13 bases are shared with TRBD2. This CDR3 has 16 residues. V shed 5 bases, J shed 8 bases, and the junction held 10 bases outside the gene matches. CDR3 protein: CASSPWTSGSSTTQYF. The CDR3 DNA follows: TGTGCCAGCAGTCCGTGGACTAGCGGGAGTAGCACTACGCAGTATTTT.

This clonotype has a count of ten or more. Here the CDR3 DNA reads TGCAGTGCACGAGACTCCTACTCTGGAAACACCATATATTTT. Translation: CSARDSYSGNTIYF. The rearrangement joins TRBV20-1 to TRBJ1-3, with D unclear. Germline V gene lookup returns CDR1 DFQATT and CDR2 SNEGSKA (reference sequence). The CDR3 runs 14 residues. Deletions cut 6 bases from V and 0 bases from J, with 12 bases between.

The chain links TRBV10-3 to TRBJ2-7; D may be TRBD2 (6 bases). This CDR3 spans 13 amino acids. Germline CDR1 is ENHRY and CDR2 is SYGVKD. The V end lost 10 bases, the J end lost 0 bases, and 13 bases lay between the germline ends. The CDR3 here is CATLGLSSYEQYF. CDR3 nucleotide sequence: TGTGCCACCCTGGGACTGAGCTCCTACGAGCAGTACTTC.

This sequence joins TRBV5-1 and TRBJ1-6; 8 nucleotides align to TRBD1. This CDR3 contains 14 residues. V shed 3 bases and J 9 bases; nucleotides not matched to a gene: 5. In germline, CDR1 is SGHRS, CDR2 YFSETQ. The CDR3 loop is CASSSGTGTSPLHF. The CDR3 DNA reads TGCGCCAGCAGCTCCGGGACAGGCACTTCACCCCTCCACTTT.

This clonotype was seen more than once but under ten times. This chain connects TRBV29-1 to TRBJ2-1, with D possibly being TRBD2 (5 bases). Germline loops: CDR1 SQVTM, CDR2 ANQGSEA. This CDR3 region has 11 residues. V was cut by 3 bases and J by 15 bases, with 15 bases left in between. CDR3 coding DNA: TGCAGCGTTGAGGAGGTGGGAAGAGGGTTCTTC. Translation gives CSVEEVGRGFF.

The rearrangement links TRBV4-1 to TRBJ2-3, with unresolved D. Trimming removed 4 bases at V and 0 bases at J, with 14 bases between. CDR1 is MGHRA and CDR2 is YSYEKL in the germline V gene. CDR3 length equals 16 residues. As DNA, the CDR3 is TGCGCCAGCAGCCTCGCCCCGGTTCCTAGCACAGATACGCAGTATTTT. Its protein is CASSLAPVPSTDTQYF.

Only a few counts were recorded for this clonotype. This chain uses TRBV3-1 with TRBJ2-1; D remains unclear. The V and J ends lost 0 bases and 3 bases respectively, with 12 bases between them. Germline lookup yields CDR1 LGHDT and CDR2 YNNKEL (reference sequence). The CDR3 loop spans 16 amino acids. The CDR3, as DNA: TGTGCCAGCAGCCAAGAGGTTAACTTACACTACAATGAGCAGTTCTTC. As protein: CASSQEVNLHYNEQFF.

The chain carries TRBV6-1 and TRBJ2-3; 12 bases match TRBD2. CDR1 and CDR2 from the germline V gene are MNHNS and SASEGT. The ends lost 10 bases at V and 4 bases at J; junction bases unmatched: 9. CDR3 length: 15 residues. DNA of the CDR3: TGTGCCACGACCCGGCTAGCGGGGGGGTCAGATACGCAGTATTTT. Amino acid sequence: CATTRLAGGSDTQYF.

Only a few counts were recorded for this clonotype. CDR3 nucleotides: TGTGCCAGCAGTCCTTACTCCCCTACAAACTACGAGCAGTACTTC. Protein sequence: CASSPYSPTNYEQYF. The chain links TRBV27 to TRBJ2-7; D is uncertain. The CDR3 sequence is 15 residues long. Germline V gene lookup returns CDR1 MNHEY and CDR2 SMNVEV (reference sequence). V was cut by 5 bases and J by 3 bases, with 17 bases left in between.

This rearrangement joins TRBV7-6 to TRBJ2-1; no clear D. The germline V gene has CDR1 SGHVS and CDR2 FNYEAQ. V lost 0 bases to trimming and J lost 4 bases, with 13 bases between them. This CDR3 has 16 residues. CDR3 protein: CASSLARLRPYNEQFF. In nucleotides, the CDR3 is TGTGCCAGCAGCTTAGCGAGGTTACGGCCTTACAATGAGCAGTTCTTC.

The rearrangement links TRBV12-3 or TRBV12-4 to TRBJ1-6, with D perhaps TRBD1 (5 bases). The V end was cut by 7 bases, the J end by 11 bases, with 18 bases between. The CDR3 totals 14 residues. This CDR3 reads CASTTVGVLTPLHF. Written as DNA, the CDR3 is TGTGCCAGCACTACCGTGGGGGTTTTAACACCCCTCCACTTT.

The rearrangement joins TRBV20-1 to TRBJ2-1; 8 nucleotides align to TRBD1. The trim removed 1 base at V and 2 bases at J, leaving 1 base unmatched. Germline values: CDR1 DFQATT, CDR2 SNEGSKA (reference sequence). The CDR3 is 14 residues long. The CDR3 here is CSARVQGAYNEQFF. Written as DNA, the CDR3 is TGCAGTGCTAGAGTACAGGGGGCCTACAATGAGCAGTTCTTC.

This clonotype came up a few times. The chain has TRBV2 and TRBJ1-4, with D unresolved. CDR1 SNHLY and CDR2 FYNNEI come from the germline V gene. The V gene lost 4 bases and the J gene lost 0 bases, with 9 bases spanning the gap. The CDR3 sequence is 15 residues long. In DNA, the CDR3 is TGTGCCAGCAGTGCCATCGGGGCAACTAATGAAAAACTGTTTTTT. Translating gives CASSAIGATNEKLFF. The full variable domain, completed using reference TRBV2 and TRBJ1-4, is EPEVTQTPSHQVTQMGQEVILRCVPISNHLYFYWYRQILGQKVEFLVSFYNNEISEKSEIFDDQFSVERPDGSNFTLKIRSTKLEDSAMYFCASSAIGATNEKLFFGSGTQLSVL.

CDR3 loop: CSAQGPDTQYF. Here the CDR3 DNA reads TGCAGTGCCCAGGGACCAGATACGCAGTATTTT. This chain connects TRBV20-1 to TRBJ2-3; TRBD1 or TRBD2 may be the D gene (5 bases each). CDR1 and CDR2 (germline): DFQATT, SNEGSKA (reference sequence). The germline V and J ends were trimmed by 6 bases and 4 bases, with 8 bases remaining between them. This CDR3 region has 11 residues.

This clonotype was observed many times. The chain links TRBV6-5 to TRBJ1-6; a possible D gene is TRBD1 (6 bases). CDR1 and CDR2 (germline): MNHEY, SVGAGI. V lost 0 bases, J lost 10 bases, and 16 bases lay in between. This CDR3 is 16 amino acids long. The CDR3 DNA follows: TGTGCCAGCAGTTACTCGGTAGGGGGAGAGCAATCACCCCTCCACTTT. Amino acids: CASSYSVGGEQSPLHF.

This clonotype has more than one count but fewer than ten. The rearrangement joins TRBV28 to TRBJ1-1; TRBD1 might be the D (6 bases). CDR3 length: 15 amino acids. CDR1 is MDHEN and CDR2 is SYDVKM in the germline V gene. V was clipped by 2 bases and J by 2 bases, with 12 bases between them. The CDR3: CASSLGGSPNTEAFF. In DNA form, the CDR3 reads TGTGCCAGCAGTTTAGGGGGCAGTCCCAACACTGAAGCTTTCTTT. The variable domain in full, with the rest retrieved from reference TRBV28 and TRBJ1-1, is DVKVTQSSRYLVKRTGEKVFLECVQDMDHENMFWYRQDPGLGLRLIYFSYDVKMKEKGDIPEGYSVSREKKERFSLILESASTNQTSMYLCASSLGGSPNTEAFFGQGTRLTVV.

The table lists this clonotype with many counts. The rearrangement uses TRBV12-3 or TRBV12-4 and TRBJ2-1; 7 nucleotides agree with TRBD1. Losses at the gene ends were 7 bases for V and 4 bases for J; bases not matched to a gene: 4. The CDR3 extends over 13 amino acids. CDR3 bases: TGTGCCAGCACTTCGACAGGGTACAATGAGCAGTTCTTC. It codes for CASTSTGYNEQFF.

This clonotype was counted only a few times. The V and J genes are TRBV6-2 or TRBV6-3 and TRBJ1-5; maybe TRBD1 (5 bases). The V end was cut by 8 bases, the J end by 6 bases, with 17 bases between. Germline-derived CDR1 and CDR2 are MNHEY and SVGEGT. The CDR3 runs 14 residues. This CDR3 is CASVTPGYGQPQHF. The CDR3 region has the DNA TGTGCCAGCGTAACCCCAGGGTACGGTCAGCCCCAGCATTTT.

This clonotype was detected only a few times. The gene calls are TRBV7-9 and TRBJ2-3, with D perhaps matching TRBD1 (7 bases). The CDR3 loop spans 16 amino acids. V shed 5 bases and J shed 2 bases, with 17 bases lying between them. From germline, CDR1 is SEHNR and CDR2 FQNEAQ (reference sequence). CDR3 loop: CASSPQGGFSTDTQYF. The CDR3 DNA follows: TGTGCCAGCAGCCCCCAGGGGGGCTTTTCCACAGATACGCAGTATTTT.

The J gene is TRBJ2-1, the V gene TRBV11-3; D is perhaps TRBD1 or TRBD2 (5 bases each). The CDR3 spans 12 residues. Deletions cut 5 bases from V and 12 bases from J, with 14 bases between. Germline V CDR1 and CDR2: SGHNT, YENEEA. CDR3 loop: CASSPNVGTQFF. CDR3 DNA sequence: TGTGCCAGCAGCCCAAATGTAGGGACGCAGTTCTTC.

The V and J genes are TRBV3-1 and TRBJ2-1; 12 bases line up with TRBD2. The CDR3 contains 15 residues. CDR1 is LGHDT and CDR2 is YNNKEL in the germline V gene (reference sequence). The junction had 9 bases not matched to a gene; V was cut back by 5 bases and J by 10 bases. CDR3: CASSDTSGRPPEQFF. CDR3 sequence (DNA): TGTGCCAGCAGCGATACTAGCGGGAGGCCTCCGGAGCAGTTCTTC.

V is TRBV7-8 and J is TRBJ2-2; possibly TRBD1 for D (8 bases). The CDR3 is made up of 18 amino acids. Germline CDR1 SGHVS, CDR2 FQNEAQ. The ends were cut back, 1 base at V and 5 bases at J, with 20 bases in the middle. The DNA of the CDR3 is TGTGCCAGCAGCTTAGTTGGCAGGGGGCGGGAGAAAACCGGGGAGCTGTTTTTT. It yields the protein CASSLVGRGREKTGELFF.